A single sample gave rise to the 23 T cell receptor beta chains below, sequenced in a study of blood T cell repertoires in COVID-19. Only in-frame clones appear in the TCRdb table, and some are missing; sequencing was by immunoSEQ multiplex PCR. The sample shows approximately 170,000 clones, around 80% of them seen only once. The sequenced material came from PBMCs or T cells enriched from blood (not recorded which). Receptor source: a man aged 40-50 years who had recovered from COVID-19.

This clone was recorded a few times. The genes are TRBV14 and TRBJ2-5; D might be TRBD2 (5 bases). V lost 4 bases and J lost 4, with 13 bases in between. The CDR3 sequence is 14 residues long. The V gene's germline CDR1 is SGHDN and CDR2 FVKESK. This chain's CDR3 is CASSRGVGRETQYF. In DNA form, the CDR3 reads TGTGCCAGCAGCCGTGGGGTGGGGAGAGAGACCCAGTACTTC.

J is TRBJ1-1 and V is TRBV5-1; no clear D gene. The CDR3 covers 15 residues. Trimming stripped 2 bases from V and 0 bases from J, with 11 bases between. In germline, CDR1 is SGHRS, CDR2 YFSETQ. CDR3 sequence (DNA): TGCGCCAGCAGCTTAAATGGAGGAATGAACACTGAAGCTTTCTTT. Its translation: CASSLNGGMNTEAFF.

The chain employs TRBV19 and TRBJ2-4, with unresolved D. The CDR3 sequence is 15 residues long. Trimming took off 5 bases at V and 0 bases at J, with 11 bases between the two ends. From germline, CDR1 is LNHDA and CDR2 SQIVND (reference sequence). This CDR3 reads CASSDSSVAKNIQYF. The CDR3 DNA sequence: TGTGCCAGTAGTGATTCGAGTGTAGCCAAAAACATTCAGTACTTC.

This clone appeared a few times. The chain has TRBV19 and TRBJ2-7, with 11 bases fitting TRBD2. CDR3 size: 16 residues. The trim removed 1 base at V and 1 base at J, leaving 3 bases unmatched. Germline V gene sequence: CDR1 LNHDA, CDR2 SQIVND (reference sequence). CDR3 protein: CASSIGGTSGSYEQYF. Written as DNA, the CDR3 is TGTGCCAGTAGTATAGGTGGGACTAGCGGTTCCTACGAGCAGTACTTC.

J is TRBJ2-1 and V is TRBV5-1; 9 bases line up with TRBD2. Trimming removed 1 base from V and 10 bases from J; junction bases left unmatched: 21. Germline values: CDR1 SGHRS, CDR2 YFSETQ. The CDR3 covers 19 residues. For the CDR3, the DNA is TGCGCCAGCAGCTTGCCTCCCTCGGCGGGGGGGTTCTCGGGGTCAGAGCAGTTCTTC. Translated, it gives CASSLPPSAGGFSGSEQFF.

The V call is TRBV12-5, the J call TRBJ2-1, with 9 bases matching TRBD1. The CDR3 covers 13 residues. CDR1 and CDR2 (germline): LGHNT, FRNRAP. The junction had 7 bases not matched to a gene; V was cut back by 3 bases and J by 13 bases. CDR3 nucleotides: TGTGCTAGTGGTTTAGCTCCGGACAGGGGCCAGTTCTTC. Translation: CASGLAPDRGQFF.

V is TRBV10-3 and J is TRBJ1-5; D is perhaps TRBD1 (5 bases). The CDR3 is made up of 16 amino acids. V lost 2 bases and J 0 bases, leaving 11 bases between the germline ends. Germline V lookup: CDR1 ENHRY, CDR2 SYGVKD. The CDR3 loop is CAISERGADSNQPQHF. CDR3 coding DNA: TGTGCCATCAGTGAGCGTGGGGCAGATAGCAATCAGCCCCAGCATTTT.

This rearrangement joins TRBV7-6 to TRBJ2-5, with a possible D match to TRBD1 (5 bases). CDR1 is SGHVS and CDR2 is FNYEAQ in the germline V gene. This CDR3 spans 15 amino acids. Trimming stripped 1 base from V and 2 bases from J, with 11 bases between. The CDR3 protein is CASSLGPGPQETQYF. As DNA, the CDR3 is TGTGCCAGCAGCTTAGGCCCAGGGCCTCAAGAGACCCAGTACTTC.

The rearrangement joins TRBV9 to TRBJ2-5; D is uncertain. The CDR3 length is 14 residues. The V and J ends lost 0 bases and 3 bases respectively, with 9 bases between them. The germline V gene has CDR1 SGDLS and CDR2 YYNGEE. The DNA of the CDR3 is TGTGCCAGCAGCGTAGGAGGAGTCGAAGAGACCCAGTACTTC. Amino acids: CASSVGGVEETQYF.

The chain recombines TRBV2 with TRBJ1-2; no firm D call. The CDR3 sequence is 13 residues long. V was trimmed by 0 bases and J by 9 bases, leaving 11 bases between them. Germline V gene data show CDR1 as SNHLY and CDR2 as FYNNEI. The CDR3 DNA reads TGTGCCAGCAGTGAAGCACAGTCGTTGAGCTACACCTTC. It is translated as CASSEAQSLSYTF.

The V gene is TRBV10-3, the J gene TRBJ1-2; 7 nucleotides agree with TRBD1. Losses at the gene ends were 6 bases for V and 8 bases for J; bases not matched to a gene: 15. The CDR3 length is 15 residues. Germline CDR1 is ENHRY and CDR2 is SYGVKD. The DNA of the CDR3 is TGTGCCATCAGGACCCTGACCGGGACAGAGTCGGGCTACACCTTC. Translating it yields CAIRTLTGTESGYTF.

This clone showed up just once. This chain links TRBV30 with TRBJ1-5; D unclear. Germline V gene sequence: CDR1 GTSNPN, CDR2 SVGIG (reference sequence). The CDR3 is made up of 13 amino acids. V lost 2 bases and J lost 0, with 5 bases in between. CDR3 residues: CAWSIDSNQPQHF. The CDR3 bases are TGTGCCTGGAGTATAGATAGCAATCAGCCCCAGCATTTT.

The rearrangement joins TRBV2 to TRBJ1-4, with D possibly being TRBD1 (6 bases). The V end lost 3 bases, the J end lost 3 bases, and 11 bases lay between the germline ends. Germline CDR1 SNHLY, CDR2 FYNNEI. The CDR3 contains 15 residues. CDR3 nucleotide sequence: TGTGCCAGCAGTGACGGAACAGGGTCTAATGAAAAACTGTTTTTT. This encodes CASSDGTGSNEKLFF.

This clone is a singleton in its sample. The V and J genes are TRBV2 and TRBJ1-5; 8 bases fit TRBD1. The CDR3 consists of 14 residues. V was clipped by 3 bases and J by 7 bases; unmatched bases: 5. Looked up from germline, CDR1 is SNHLY and CDR2 is FYNNEI. CDR3 loop: CASSEGQAGQPQHF. Here the CDR3 DNA reads TGTGCCAGCAGTGAGGGACAGGCGGGACAGCCCCAGCATTTT.

This clone was counted only a few times. Other DNA sequences in the sample encode the same CDR3. V usage is TRBV5-1 and J usage is TRBJ2-3, with D possibly matching TRBD1 (6 bases). Germline values: CDR1 SGHRS, CDR2 YFSETQ. V was pared by 4 bases and J by 0 bases, with 9 bases between. The CDR3 has 14 residues. The CDR3 region is CASSPGQSTDTQYF. The DNA for the CDR3 is TGCGCCAGCAGCCCCGGACAGAGCACAGATACGCAGTATTTT.

The chain is built from TRBV6-2 or TRBV6-3 and TRBJ2-2; a weak D match, TRBD2 (6 bases). Per the germline V gene, CDR1 is MNHEY and CDR2 is SVGEGT. With 4 bases removed from V and 3 bases from J, the gap between germline ends came to 12 bases. The CDR3 has 15 residues. The CDR3 DNA reads as TGTGCCAGCAGTTCGGATAGCGGCCACACCGGGGAGCTGTTTTTT. As protein: CASSSDSGHTGELFF.

This sequence joins TRBV20-1 and TRBJ2-7; D possibly corresponds to TRBD2 (5 bases). CDR1 is DFQATT and CDR2 is SNEGSKA in the germline V gene (reference sequence). Trimming pared 5 bases from V and 4 bases from J, leaving 9 bases between. The CDR3 is made up of 11 amino acids. The CDR3 reads CSAPTTYEQYF. CDR3 DNA: TGCAGTGCTCCGACTACGTACGAGCAGTACTTC.

This clone was observed a handful of times. The chain has TRBV23-1 and TRBJ1-1; D unclear. TRBV23-1 is noted as an ORF with a role that remains uncertain. V was clipped by 6 bases and J by 7 bases, with 3 bases between them. CDR3 length: 9 residues. CDR3 amino acids: CASSLEAFF. The CDR3 DNA sequence: TGCGCCAGCAGCCTTGAAGCTTTCTTT.

This clone came up a few times. The chain couples TRBV9 to TRBJ1-5; TRBD1 agrees at 9 bases. With 3 bases clipped from V and 5 bases from J, the junction kept 6 bases outside the gene matches. CDR1 and CDR2 (germline): SGDLS, YYNGEE. The CDR3 loop spans 15 amino acids. The CDR3 DNA follows: TGTGCCAGCAGCGGGACAGGGGCCACGCATCAGCCCCAGCATTTT. Translated, it gives CASSGTGATHQPQHF. The full variable domain, in which reference TRBV9 and TRBJ1-5 provide the parts outside the CDR3, is DSGVTQTPKHLITATGQRVTLRCSPRSGDLSVYWYQQSLDQGLQFLIQYYNGEERAKGNILERFSAQQFPDLHSELNLSSLELGDSALYFCASSGTGATHQPQHFGDGTRLSIL.

The rearrangement uses TRBV7-3 and TRBJ2-5; the D is unclear. Trimming left V 1 base short and J 5 bases short, with 5 bases between. The CDR3 is 12 amino acids. CDR1 is SGHTA and CDR2 is FQGTGA in the germline V gene. The DNA of the CDR3 is TGTGCCAGCAGCTTAAATCGGGAGACCCAGTACTTC. Translating gives CASSLNRETQYF.

The rearrangement links TRBV7-3 to TRBJ2-1; 16 nucleotides match TRBD2. J was trimmed by 2 bases and V by 5 bases; bases with no gene match: 3. The CDR3 is made up of 17 amino acids. Germline V gene lookup returns CDR1 SGHTA and CDR2 FQGTGA. This CDR3 reads CASSTGTSGGAYNEQFF. DNA for the CDR3: TGTGCCAGCAGCACCGGGACTAGCGGGGGGGCCTACAATGAGCAGTTCTTC.

This clone was seen a few times. The rearrangement links TRBV4-1 to TRBJ2-7; 7 nucleotides match TRBD1. Germline assignment: CDR1 MGHRA and CDR2 YSYEKL. V was pared by 5 bases and J by 2 bases, with 6 bases of the junction left unmatched. The CDR3 covers 14 residues. CDR3 in amino acids: CASSFRDRAYEQYF. CDR3 coding DNA: TGCGCCAGCAGCTTTCGGGACAGAGCCTACGAGCAGTACTTC.

The CDR3 nucleotides read TGTGCCAGCAGGGAACAGGGGTATACTGGAAACACCATATATTTT. Its translation: CASREQGYTGNTIYF. The rearrangement uses TRBV2 and TRBJ1-3; TRBD1 agrees at 7 bases. CDR3 length: 15 residues. The junction had 7 bases not matched to a gene; V was cut back by 6 bases and J by 2 bases. Germline V gene sequence: CDR1 SNHLY, CDR2 FYNNEI.